This T cell receptor beta chain was sequenced in a study of OX40 agonist ivuxolimab in advanced cancers. Turning to the study itself: Patients were roughly 83% male with ages about 20 to 79, mean 60.

Profiled with immunoSEQ multiplex PCR; TCRdb holds only in-frame clones, not every one. Of some 67,000 clones in the sample, about 85% are singletons; the top ten hold roughly 0.9%. Study-level findings and limits: Partial responders treated at 0.1-3.0 mg/kg exhibited clonal expansion among the lowest measured. The study found that CD8+ T cells averaged more expanded clones than CD4+.

Remarks on this clone: As yet, its antigen is unknown.

Germline loops: CDR1 MNHNS, CDR2 SASEGT. V lost 6 bases and J lost 4, with 15 bases in between. This CDR3 region has 14 residues. The source is an adult with an advanced solid tumor such as melanoma, head and neck, liver or kidney cancer. The chain joins TRBV6-1 to TRBJ1-2; tentatively, D is TRBD1 (5 bases). This sample comprised CD4+ or CD8+ T cells sorted from blood, obtained in a trial of the OX40 agonist ivuxolimab. This chain's CDR3 is CASRNPDSSYGYTF. DNA for the CDR3: TGTGCCAGCAGGAACCCCGACAGTTCCTATGGCTACACCTTC.